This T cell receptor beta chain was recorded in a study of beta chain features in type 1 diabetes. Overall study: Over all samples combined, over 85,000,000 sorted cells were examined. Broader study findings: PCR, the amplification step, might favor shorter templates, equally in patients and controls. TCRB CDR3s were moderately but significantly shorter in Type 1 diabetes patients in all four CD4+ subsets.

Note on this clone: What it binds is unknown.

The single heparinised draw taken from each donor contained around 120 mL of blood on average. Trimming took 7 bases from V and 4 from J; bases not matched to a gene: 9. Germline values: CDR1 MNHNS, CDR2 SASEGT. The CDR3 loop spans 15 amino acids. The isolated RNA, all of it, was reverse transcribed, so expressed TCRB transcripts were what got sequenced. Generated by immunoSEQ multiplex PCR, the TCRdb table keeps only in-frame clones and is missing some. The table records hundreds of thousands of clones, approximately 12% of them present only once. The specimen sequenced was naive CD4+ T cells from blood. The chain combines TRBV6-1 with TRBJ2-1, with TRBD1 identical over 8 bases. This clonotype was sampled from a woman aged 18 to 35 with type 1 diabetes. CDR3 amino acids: CASTLLDRDYNEQFF. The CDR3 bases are TGTGCCAGCACCCTTTTGGACAGGGATTACAATGAGCAGTTCTTC.